These T cell receptor beta chains were read from a single sample in a study of blood T cell repertoires in COVID-19. Here immunoSEQ multiplex PCR was the method, and the copy in TCRdb shows in-frame clones only, minus some. The top ten hold roughly a quarter of the sample, which has about 16,000 clones, around 90% seen once. Sequencing was carried out using peripheral blood. These receptors originate from a man in his sixties with acute or convalescent COVID-19. The conserved cysteine and the conserved F or W are not part of the CDR3 here. Each record gives: V gene, clone size, CDR3 protein. Only part of the rows carry a size: once, few, many, or a class if the clone is expanded.

v_gene: TRBV3-1/TRBV3-2; abundance: -; CDR3aa: ASSLGQTYEQY
v_gene: TRBV2; abundance: -; CDR3aa: ASRGQGVGAF
v_gene: TRBV5-4; abundance: -; CDR3aa: ASRNGREDTQY
v_gene: TRBV5-1; abundance: -; CDR3aa: ASSRALTDEQF
v_gene: TRBV5-8; abundance: once; CDR3aa: ASSFRGGPASTDEQF
v_gene: TRBV24-1; abundance: -; CDR3aa: ATSAGLNTGELF
v_gene: TRBV4-1; abundance: few; CDR3aa: ASSQARETQY
v_gene: TRBV28; abundance: -; CDR3aa: ASLRQGFYGYT
v_gene: TRBV9; abundance: -; CDR3aa: ASSAGTSGSYEQF
v_gene: TRBV18; abundance: -; CDR3aa: ASSPPEGEPQH
v_gene: TRBV11-2; abundance: -; CDR3aa: ASSQGQINQPQH
v_gene: TRBV5-1; abundance: -; CDR3aa: ASSLAASGNTDTQY
v_gene: TRBV30; abundance: -; CDR3aa: AWGQENTEAF
v_gene: TRBV11-2; abundance: -; CDR3aa: ASSLTGQGV
v_gene: TRBV4-2; abundance: -; CDR3aa: ASSHRQVNNEQF
v_gene: TRBV19; abundance: -; CDR3aa: ASRRTVYNEQF
v_gene: TRBV18; abundance: -; CDR3aa: ASSPQQGNTEAF
v_gene: TRBV11-3; abundance: -; CDR3aa: ASSSTVGPHRDTQY
v_gene: TRBV30; abundance: -; CDR3aa: AWSPDRRSPLH
v_gene: TRBV19; abundance: -; CDR3aa: ASSSWGPTDTQY
v_gene: TRBV18; abundance: few; CDR3aa: ASSPPGTGINQPQH
v_gene: TRBV9; abundance: -; CDR3aa: ASSSDQREGTGELF
v_gene: TRBV12-3/TRBV12-4; abundance: -; CDR3aa: ASSLFRGTQY
v_gene: TRBV2; abundance: -; CDR3aa: ASSDLNWAF
v_gene: TRBV5-1; abundance: -; CDR3aa: ASSPQGNIQY
v_gene: TRBV19; abundance: -; CDR3aa: ASSIRSENQPQH
v_gene: TRBV4-2; abundance: -; CDR3aa: ASSQERENKNIQY
v_gene: TRBV28; abundance: -; CDR3aa: ASRSSQGAKNIQY
v_gene: TRBV3-1/TRBV3-2; abundance: -; CDR3aa: ASSQGNSYLREQY
v_gene: TRBV2; abundance: -; CDR3aa: ASRTRGVGNEAF
v_gene: TRBV29-1; abundance: -; CDR3aa: SVAVLDRSYEQY